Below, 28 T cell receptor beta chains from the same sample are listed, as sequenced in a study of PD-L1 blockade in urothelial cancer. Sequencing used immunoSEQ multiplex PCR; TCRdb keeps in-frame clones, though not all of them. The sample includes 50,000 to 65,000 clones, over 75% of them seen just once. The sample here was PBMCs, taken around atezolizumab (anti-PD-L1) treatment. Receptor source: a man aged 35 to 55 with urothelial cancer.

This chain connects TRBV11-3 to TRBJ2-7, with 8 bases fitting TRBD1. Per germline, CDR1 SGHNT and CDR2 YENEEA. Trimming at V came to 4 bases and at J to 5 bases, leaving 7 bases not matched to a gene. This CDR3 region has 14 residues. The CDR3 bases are TGTGCCAGCAGCTCGGGACAGGCGGGCCACGAGCAGTACTTC. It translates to CASSSGQAGHEQYF.

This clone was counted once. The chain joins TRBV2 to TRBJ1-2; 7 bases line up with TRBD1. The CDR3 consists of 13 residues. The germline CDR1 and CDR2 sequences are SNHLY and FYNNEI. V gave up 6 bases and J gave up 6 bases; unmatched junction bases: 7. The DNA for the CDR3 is TGTGCCAGCAGGGAGACAGGGCCAAATGGCTACACCTTC. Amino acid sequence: CASRETGPNGYTF.

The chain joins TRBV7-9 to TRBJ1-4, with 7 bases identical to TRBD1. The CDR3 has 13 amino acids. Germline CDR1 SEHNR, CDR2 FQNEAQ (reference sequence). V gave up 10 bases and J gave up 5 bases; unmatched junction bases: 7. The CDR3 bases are TGTGCCACGCCGGGACAGATGAATGAAAAACTGTTTTTT. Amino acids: CATPGQMNEKLFF.

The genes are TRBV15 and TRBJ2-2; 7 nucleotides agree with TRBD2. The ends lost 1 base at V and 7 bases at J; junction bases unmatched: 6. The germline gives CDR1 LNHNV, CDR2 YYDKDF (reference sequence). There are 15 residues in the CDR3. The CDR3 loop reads CATSRGAGDVGELFF. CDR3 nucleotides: TGTGCCACCAGCAGAGGCGCGGGAGACGTCGGGGAGCTGTTTTTT.

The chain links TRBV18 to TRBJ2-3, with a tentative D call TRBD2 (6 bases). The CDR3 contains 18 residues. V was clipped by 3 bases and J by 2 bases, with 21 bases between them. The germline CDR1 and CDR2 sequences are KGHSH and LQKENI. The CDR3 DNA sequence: TGTGCCAGCTCACCGCGAGATGGTAGCGGTATATCCACAGATACGCAGTATTTT. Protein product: CASSPRDGSGISTDTQYF. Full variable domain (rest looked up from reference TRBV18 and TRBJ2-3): NAGVMQNPRHLVRRRGQEARLRCSPMKGHSHVYWYRQLPEEGLKFMVYLQKENIIDESGMPKERFSAEFPKEGPSILRIQQVVRGDSAAYFCASSPRDGSGISTDTQYFGPGTRLTVL.

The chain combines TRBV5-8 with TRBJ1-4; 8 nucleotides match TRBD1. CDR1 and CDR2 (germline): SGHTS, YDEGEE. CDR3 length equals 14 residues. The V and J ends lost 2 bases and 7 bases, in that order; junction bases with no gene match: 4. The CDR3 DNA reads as TGTGCCAGCAGCTTAACCGGGACAGGTGAAAAACTGTTTTTT. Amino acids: CASSLTGTGEKLFF.

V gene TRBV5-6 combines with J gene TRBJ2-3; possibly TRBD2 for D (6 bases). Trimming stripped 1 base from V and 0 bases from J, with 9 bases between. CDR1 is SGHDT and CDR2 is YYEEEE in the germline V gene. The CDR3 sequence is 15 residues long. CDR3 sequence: CASSLWGRSTDTQYF. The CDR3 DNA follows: TGTGCCAGCAGCTTGTGGGGGAGGAGCACAGATACGCAGTATTTT.

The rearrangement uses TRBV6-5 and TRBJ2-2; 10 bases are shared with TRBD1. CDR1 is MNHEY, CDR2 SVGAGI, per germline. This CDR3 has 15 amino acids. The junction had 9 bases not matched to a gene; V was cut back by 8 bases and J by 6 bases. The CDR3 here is CASQLRGQGSGELFF. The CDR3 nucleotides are TGTGCCAGCCAACTCCGGGGACAGGGGTCCGGGGAGCTGTTTTTT.

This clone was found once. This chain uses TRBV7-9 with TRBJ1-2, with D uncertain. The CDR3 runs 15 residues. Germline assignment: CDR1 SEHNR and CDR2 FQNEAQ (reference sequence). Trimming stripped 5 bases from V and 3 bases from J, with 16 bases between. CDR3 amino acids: CASSETLREHYGYTF. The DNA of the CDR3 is TGTGCCAGCAGCGAAACACTCCGGGAACACTATGGCTACACCTTC.

CDR3 amino acids: CASIGQANTEAFF. Here the CDR3 DNA reads TGTGCCAGCATCGGACAGGCGAACACTGAAGCTTTCTTT. This rearrangement joins TRBV2 to TRBJ1-1; TRBD1 matches at 7 bases. From germline, CDR1 is SNHLY and CDR2 FYNNEI. The CDR3 runs 13 residues. With V trimmed by 7 bases and J by 1 base, 3 bases remained unmatched.

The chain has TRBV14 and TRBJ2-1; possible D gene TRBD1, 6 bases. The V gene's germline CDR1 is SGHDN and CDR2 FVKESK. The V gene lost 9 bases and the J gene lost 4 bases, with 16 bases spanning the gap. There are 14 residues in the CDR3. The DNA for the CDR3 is TGTGCCAGGGCACAGGGAACTCTTTACAATGAGCAGTTCTTC. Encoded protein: CARAQGTLYNEQFF.

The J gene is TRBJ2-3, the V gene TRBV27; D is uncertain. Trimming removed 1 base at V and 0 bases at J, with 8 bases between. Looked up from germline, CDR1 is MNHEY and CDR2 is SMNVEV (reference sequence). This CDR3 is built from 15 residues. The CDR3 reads CASSLYPVSTDTQYF. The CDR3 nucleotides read TGTGCCAGCAGTTTATACCCAGTCAGCACAGATACGCAGTATTTT.

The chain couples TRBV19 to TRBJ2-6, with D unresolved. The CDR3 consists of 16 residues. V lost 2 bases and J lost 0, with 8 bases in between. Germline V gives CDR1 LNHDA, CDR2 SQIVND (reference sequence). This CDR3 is CASSISRSSGANVLTF. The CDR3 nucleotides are TGTGCCAGTAGTATAAGCAGGTCCTCTGGGGCCAACGTCCTGACTTTC.

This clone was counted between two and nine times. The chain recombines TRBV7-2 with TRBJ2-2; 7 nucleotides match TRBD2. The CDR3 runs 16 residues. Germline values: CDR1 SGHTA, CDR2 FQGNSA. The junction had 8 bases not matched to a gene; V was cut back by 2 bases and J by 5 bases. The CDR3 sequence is CASSLTPGGLTGELFF. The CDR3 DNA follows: TGTGCCAGCAGCTTAACACCGGGAGGCCTTACCGGGGAGCTGTTTTTT.

CDR3 nucleotides: TGTGCCTGGAGCCTTAGTCCCGGGACTAGAACAGATACGCAGTATTTT. This gives the protein CAWSLSPGTRTDTQYF. The J gene is TRBJ2-3, the V gene TRBV30; 8 bases map to TRBD2. In germline, CDR1 is GTSNPN, CDR2 SVGIG (reference sequence). The CDR3 is made up of 16 amino acids. Trimming cost V 3 bases and J 3 bases; bases outside gene matches: 11. Full variable domain (outside the CDR3, taken from reference TRBV30 and TRBJ2-3): SQTIHQWPATLVQPVGSPLSLECTVEGTSNPNLYWYRQAAGRGLQLLFYSVGIGQISSEVPQNLSASRPQDRQFILSSKKLLLSDSGFYLCAWSLSPGTRTDTQYFGPGTRLTVL.

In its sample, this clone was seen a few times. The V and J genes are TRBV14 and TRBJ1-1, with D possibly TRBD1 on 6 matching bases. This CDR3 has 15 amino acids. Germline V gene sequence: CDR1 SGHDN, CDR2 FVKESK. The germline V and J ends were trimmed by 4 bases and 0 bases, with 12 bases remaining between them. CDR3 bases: TGTGCCAGCAGCCTATTAGCAGGGGTGAACACTGAAGCTTTCTTT. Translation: CASSLLAGVNTEAFF.

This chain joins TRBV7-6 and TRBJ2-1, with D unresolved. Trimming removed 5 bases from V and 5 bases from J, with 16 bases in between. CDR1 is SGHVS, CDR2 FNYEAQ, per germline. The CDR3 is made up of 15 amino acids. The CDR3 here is CASSPVSSAHNEQFF. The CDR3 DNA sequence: TGTGCCAGCAGCCCGGTTAGCTCGGCGCACAATGAGCAGTTCTTC.

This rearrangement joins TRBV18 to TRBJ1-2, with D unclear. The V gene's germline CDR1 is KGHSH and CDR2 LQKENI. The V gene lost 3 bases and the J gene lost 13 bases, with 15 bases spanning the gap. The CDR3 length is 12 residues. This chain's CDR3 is CASSPMSLGGTF. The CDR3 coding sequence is TGTGCCAGCTCACCGATGAGCCTAGGAGGCACCTTC. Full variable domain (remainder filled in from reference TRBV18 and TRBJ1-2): NAGVMQNPRHLVRRRGQEARLRCSPMKGHSHVYWYRQLPEEGLKFMVYLQKENIIDESGMPKERFSAEFPKEGPSILRIQQVVRGDSAAYFCASSPMSLGGTFGSGTRLTVV.

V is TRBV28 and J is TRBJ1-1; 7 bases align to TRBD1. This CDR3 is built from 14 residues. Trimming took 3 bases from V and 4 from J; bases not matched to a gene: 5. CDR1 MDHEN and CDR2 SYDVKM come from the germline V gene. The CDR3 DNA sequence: TGTGCCAGCAGTTTGAAGCAGGGGGTCACTGAAGCTTTCTTT. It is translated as CASSLKQGVTEAFF.

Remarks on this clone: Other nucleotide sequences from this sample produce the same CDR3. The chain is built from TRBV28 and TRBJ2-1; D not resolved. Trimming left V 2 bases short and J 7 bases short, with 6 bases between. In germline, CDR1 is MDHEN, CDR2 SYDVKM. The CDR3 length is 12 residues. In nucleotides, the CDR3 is TGTGCCAGCAGTTTACGGGTTAATGAGCAGTTCTTC. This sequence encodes CASSLRVNEQFF.

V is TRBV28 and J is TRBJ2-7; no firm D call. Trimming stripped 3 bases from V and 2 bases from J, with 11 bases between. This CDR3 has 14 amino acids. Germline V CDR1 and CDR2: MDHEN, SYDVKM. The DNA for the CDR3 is TGTGCCAGCAGTTTGCCAATACAGCCCTACGAGCAGTACTTC. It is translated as CASSLPIQPYEQYF.

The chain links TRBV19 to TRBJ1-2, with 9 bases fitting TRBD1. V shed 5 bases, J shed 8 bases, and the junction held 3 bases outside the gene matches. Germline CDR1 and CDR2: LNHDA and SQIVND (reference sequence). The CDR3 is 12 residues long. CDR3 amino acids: CASSRTGEGYTF. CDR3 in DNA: TGTGCCAGTAGTCGGACAGGGGAGGGCTACACCTTC.

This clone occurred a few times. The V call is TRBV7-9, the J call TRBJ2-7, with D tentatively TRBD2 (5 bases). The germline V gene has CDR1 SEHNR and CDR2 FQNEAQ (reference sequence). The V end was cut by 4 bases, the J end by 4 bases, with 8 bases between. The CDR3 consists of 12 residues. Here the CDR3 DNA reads TGTGCCAGCAGCTGGACGGGGTACGAGCAGTACTTC. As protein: CASSWTGYEQYF.

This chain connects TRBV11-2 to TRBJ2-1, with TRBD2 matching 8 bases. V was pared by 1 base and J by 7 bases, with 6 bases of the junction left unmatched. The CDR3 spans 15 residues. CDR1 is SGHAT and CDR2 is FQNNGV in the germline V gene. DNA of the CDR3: TGTGCCAGCAGCTTAGTCCGGGAGGGTACGAATGAGCAGTTCTTC. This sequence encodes CASSLVREGTNEQFF.

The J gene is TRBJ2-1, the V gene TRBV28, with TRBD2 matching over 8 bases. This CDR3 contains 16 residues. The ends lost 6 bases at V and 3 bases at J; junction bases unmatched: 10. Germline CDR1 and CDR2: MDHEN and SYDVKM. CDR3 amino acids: CASSLRTSRNYNEQFF. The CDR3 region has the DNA TGTGCCAGCAGCCTACGGACTAGCCGGAACTACAATGAGCAGTTCTTC. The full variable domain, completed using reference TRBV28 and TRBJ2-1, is DVKVTQSSRYLVKRTGEKVFLECVQDMDHENMFWYRQDPGLGLRLIYFSYDVKMKEKGDIPEGYSVSREKKERFSLILESASTNQTSMYLCASSLRTSRNYNEQFFGPGTRLTVL.

CDR3 in amino acids: CASSHLETQYF. The CDR3 DNA reads as TGCGCCAGCAGCCATTTGGAGACCCAGTACTTC. This sequence joins TRBV10-2 and TRBJ2-5, with D uncertain. The CDR3 has 11 amino acids. Per germline, CDR1 WSHSY and CDR2 SAAADI. Trimming shortened V by 6 bases and J by 5 bases, and 7 bases separated the two germline ends.

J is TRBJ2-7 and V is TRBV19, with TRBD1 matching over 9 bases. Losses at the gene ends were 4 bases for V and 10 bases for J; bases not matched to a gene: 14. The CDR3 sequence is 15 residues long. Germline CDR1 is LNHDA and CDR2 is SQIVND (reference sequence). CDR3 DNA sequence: TGTGCCAGTAGTAGTCAACCGGGACAGGGTTATCAACAGTACTTC. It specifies CASSSQPGQGYQQYF.

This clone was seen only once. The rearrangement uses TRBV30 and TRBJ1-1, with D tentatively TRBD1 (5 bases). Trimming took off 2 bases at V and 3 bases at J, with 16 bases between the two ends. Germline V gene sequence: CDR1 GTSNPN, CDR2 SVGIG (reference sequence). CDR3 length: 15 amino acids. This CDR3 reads CAWSSWGGEDTEAFF. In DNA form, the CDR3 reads TGTGCCTGGAGTTCCTGGGGAGGGGAGGACACTGAAGCTTTCTTT.